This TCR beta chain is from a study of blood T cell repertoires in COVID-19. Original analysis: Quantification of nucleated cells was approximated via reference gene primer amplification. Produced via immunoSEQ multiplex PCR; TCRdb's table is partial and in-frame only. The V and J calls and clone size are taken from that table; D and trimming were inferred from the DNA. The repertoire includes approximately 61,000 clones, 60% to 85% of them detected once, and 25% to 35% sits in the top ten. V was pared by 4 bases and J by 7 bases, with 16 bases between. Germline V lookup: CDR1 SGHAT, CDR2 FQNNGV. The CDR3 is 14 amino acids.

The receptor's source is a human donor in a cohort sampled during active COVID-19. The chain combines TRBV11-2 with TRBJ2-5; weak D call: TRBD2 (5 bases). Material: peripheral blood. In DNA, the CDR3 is TGTGCCAGCAGCTCCGACTATCAGGAACCGACCCAGTACTTC. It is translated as CASSSDYQEPTQYF.